The clone carrying this TCR beta chain was detected ten times or more. The data were obtained in a study of T-cell reconstitution after alpha-beta-depleted transplantation in children. During its preparation, the TCRbeta library received unique molecular identifiers. One entry per CDR3 protein results from TCRdb running MiXCR on the PCR reads. The table shows approximately 590,000 distinct CDR3 sequences, with about 11% occurring only once. V was shortened by 1 base and J by 3 bases, with 11 bases between the two germline ends. Germline V gene sequence: CDR1 SGHTA, CDR2 FQGNSA. The CDR3 covers 15 residues.

The sequence was obtained from a human donor who donated a stem cell graft to a child with acute myeloid leukemia. The chain joins TRBV7-2 to TRBJ2-3; D is undetermined. This specimen was PBMCs from the stem cell graft donor, taken from the stem cell graft. The CDR3 region has the DNA TGTGCCAGCAGCTTAGTAGTAGGTCGGACAGATACGCAGTATTTT. The encoded protein is CASSLVVGRTDTQYF. Looking up the rest from reference TRBV7-2 and TRBJ2-3 gives the full variable domain: GAGVSQSPSNKVTEKGKDVELRCDPISGHTALYWYRQSLGQGLEFLIYFQGNSAPDKSGLPSDRFSAERTGGSVSTLTIQRTQQEDSAVYLCASSLVVGRTDTQYFGPGTRLTVL.